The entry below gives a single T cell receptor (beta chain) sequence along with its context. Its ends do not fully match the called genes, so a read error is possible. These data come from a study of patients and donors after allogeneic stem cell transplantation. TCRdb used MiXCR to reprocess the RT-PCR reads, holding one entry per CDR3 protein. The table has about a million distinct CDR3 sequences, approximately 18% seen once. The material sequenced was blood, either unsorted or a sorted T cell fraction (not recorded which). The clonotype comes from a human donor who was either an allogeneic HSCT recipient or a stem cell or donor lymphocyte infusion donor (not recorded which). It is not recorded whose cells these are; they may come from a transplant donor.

CDR3 region: CAISRDRVQETQYF. The CDR3 coding sequence is TGTGCCATCAGCCGCGATCGGGTACAAGAGACCCAGTACTTC. The chain combines TRBV7-8 with TRBJ2-5; no clear D gene. Germline CDR1 reads SGHVS; CDR2 reads FQNEAQ. The CDR3 has 14 amino acids.